Sequencing of this T cell receptor (beta chain) was carried out in a study of T-cell reconstitution after alpha-beta-depleted transplantation in children. This clonotype was picked up many times. CDR3 size: 13 residues. In germline, CDR1 is LNHDA, CDR2 SQIVND (reference sequence). The germline V and J ends were trimmed by 0 bases and 12 bases, with 12 bases remaining between them. Preparation of the TCRbeta library involved a method that used unique molecular identifiers. Each CDR3 protein gets one entry after TCRdb re-called the PCR reads with MiXCR. The sample carries roughly 180,000 distinct CDR3 sequences, about 14% recorded once.

The receptor comes from a human donor who donated a stem cell graft to a child with acute lymphoblastic leukemia. This chain connects TRBV19 to TRBJ2-1; D is possibly TRBD1 (5 bases). The source material was PBMCs from the stem cell graft donor, sampled from the stem cell graft. The CDR3 is CASSIDKGARQFF. The DNA for the CDR3 is TGTGCCAGTAGTATAGATAAAGGGGCTAGGCAGTTCTTC.